Sequencing of this T cell receptor beta chain was carried out in a study of CD4 T cells in relation to SARS-CoV-2 and coronaviruses. Study-wide context: After less than 11 days of antigen culture, PBMC TCR beta CDR3s were sequenced.

To note about this clone: What it binds is not known.

J lost 4 bases, V lost 3 bases, and 5 bases had no gene match. CDR1 and CDR2 (germline): SGDLS, YYNGEE. The CDR3 extends over 15 amino acids. Naive or memory CD4+ cells were cultured 1:1 with T cell-depleted PBMCs plus CEF. Clones were sequenced by immunoSEQ multiplex PCR, and TCRdb holds only the in-frame ones, with some missing. The sample holds around 35,000 clones, 82% seen once. Notes on the study in general: According to naive versus memory sequencing, detected responses are memory recall, not newly primed.

The rearrangement links TRBV9 to TRBJ2-1; 9 bases line up with TRBD2. This TCR was recovered from an adult with COVID-19. Sequencing was performed on naive CD4+ T cells from PBMCs, cultured in vitro. This sample's subset: naive CD4+ T cells isolated by negative enrichment. CDR3 residues: CASSATSGNYNEQFF. Here the CDR3 DNA reads TGTGCCAGCAGCGCGACTAGCGGTAATTACAATGAGCAGTTCTTC.